A selection of T cell receptor beta chains follows, all from one sample in a study of blood T cell repertoires in COVID-19. Using immunoSEQ multiplex PCR, the repertoire was profiled, and TCRdb retains in-frame clones only, with some absent. The sample lists roughly 340,000 clones; approximately 87% were seen once. The sequencing input was PBMCs or T cells enriched from blood (not recorded which). These receptors all stem from a middle-aged man in a cohort exposed to, infected with or recovered from COVID-19 (not recorded which). Each CDR3 is given with its conserved first and last residue. Each record gives: V gene, clone size, D gene, J gene, CDR3 DNA, CDR3 protein. D genes are given only for firm matches. Size is omitted from some rows. Given values are once, few, many or a class for expanded clones.

TRBV19	NA	NA	TRBJ1-1	TGTGCCAGTAGTACCTACACTGAAGCTTTCTTT	CASSTYTEAFF
TRBV11-2	once	NA	TRBJ2-5	TGTGCCAGCAGCTCACAGGGGAGGGAGACCCAGTACTTC	CASSSQGRETQYF
TRBV4-1	NA	NA	TRBJ1-2	TGCGCCAGCAGCCAAGATCCAGGGTCGGATAACTATGGCTACACCTTC	CASSQDPGSDNYGYTF
TRBV15	NA	NA	TRBJ1-4	TGTGCCACCAGTCGGACTCGAGGAGCTAATGAAAAACTGTTTTTT	CATSRTRGANEKLFF
TRBV28	NA	NA	TRBJ1-5	TGTGCCAGCAGTTTCCAGACCAGGGGCAATCAGCCCCAGCATTTT	CASSFQTRGNQPQHF
TRBV19	NA	TRBD1	TRBJ1-5	TGTGCCAGTAGTCCTACAGGGGGACAGCCCCAGCATTTT	CASSPTGGQPQHF
TRBV4-1	NA	TRBD2	TRBJ2-3	TGCGCCAGCAGCCGTCAGCGGGAGGTTACAGATACGCAGTATTTT	CASSRQREVTDTQYF
TRBV7-7	NA	TRBD1	TRBJ2-1	TGTGCCAGCAGCCCTGGCTGGGACAGGGGGGGACCTAGTTCCTCCTACAATGAGCAGTTCTTC	CASSPGWDRGGPSSSYNEQFF
TRBV30	NA	NA	TRBJ1-6	TGTGCCTGGAGTGTACTTTCACCCCTCCACTTT	CAWSVLSPLHF
TRBV5-6	NA	TRBD1	TRBJ2-3	TGTGCCAGCAGCTTGGCCGTCGATAAGGGGGCGGGTACAGATACGCAGTATTTT	CASSLAVDKGAGTDTQYF
TRBV30	NA	NA	TRBJ1-3	TGTGCCTGGAGTGTGGGCCCAGGATTCTCTGGAAACACCATATATTTT	CAWSVGPGFSGNTIYF
TRBV28	NA	TRBD1	TRBJ1-1	TGTGCCAGCAGTGTAATTTCGGGGCAGGGGGCTTTAGCTTTCTTT	CASSVISGQGALAFF
TRBV7-9	NA	NA	TRBJ1-6	TGTGCCAGCAGCTTAGTAGACAGAAGCTCCTATAATTCACCCCTCCACTTT	CASSLVDRSSYNSPLHF
TRBV5-6	NA	NA	TRBJ1-4	TGTGCCAGCAGCTTGGTAGGAGAACGTGGTTCTAATGAAAAACTGTTTTTT	CASSLVGERGSNEKLFF
TRBV30	NA	NA	TRBJ2-7	TGTGCCTGGACTGGCGCGGCATACGAGCAGTACTTC	CAWTGAAYEQYF
TRBV3-1/TRBV3-2	NA	TRBD1	TRBJ1-6	TGTGCCAGCAGCCCCCGGACAGGGGGCTTTAATTCACCCCTCCACTTT	CASSPRTGGFNSPLHF
TRBV19	NA	NA	TRBJ2-1	TGTGCCAGCAGGGGCCTAGCGGAGTCAGGGAGGCAGTTCTTC	CASRGLAESGRQFF
TRBV25-1	NA	TRBD2	TRBJ2-2	TGTGCCAGCTCCATAGCGGGAGCAGCCACCGGGGAGCTGTTTTTT	CASSIAGAATGELFF
TRBV5-1	NA	NA	TRBJ1-2	TGCGCCAGCAGCTCACAGGGTGGCTATGGCTACACCTTC	CASSSQGGYGYTF
TRBV6-5	NA	TRBD1	TRBJ1-2	TGTGCCAGCACAGGGCAGGGGGGAAGAGGCTACACCTTC	CASTGQGGRGYTF
TRBV5-1	NA	NA	TRBJ1-6	TGCGCCAGCAGCTTGGGGCCAATGACAGAAGATAATTCACCCCTCCACTTT	CASSLGPMTEDNSPLHF
TRBV25-1	NA	NA	TRBJ1-4	TGTGCCAGCAGTTGGGGGGCTAATGAAAAACTGTTTTTT	CASSWGANEKLFF
TRBV5-1	NA	NA	TRBJ1-3	TGCGCCAGCAGCTTGGATAGCTCTGGAAACACCATATATTTT	CASSLDSSGNTIYF
TRBV10-1	once	TRBD2	TRBJ2-1	TGCGCCAGCAGTGATGGGACTAGCGGGCCCACCGGTAAGGAGCAGTTCTTC	CASSDGTSGPTGKEQFF
TRBV30	NA	TRBD1	TRBJ1-5	TGTGCCTGGAGTGTTGGACAGGATCAGCATTTT	CAWSVGQDQHF
TRBV7-9	NA	NA	TRBJ2-3	TGTGCCAGCAGCCCCCCAGTTGTAGATACGCAGTATTTT	CASSPPVVDTQYF
TRBV29-1	NA	TRBD1	TRBJ2-3	TGCAGCGGATGGCAGGACAGGGAAGGAACAGATACGCAGTATTTT	CSGWQDREGTDTQYF
TRBV5-1	NA	TRBD2	TRBJ2-1	TGCGCCAGCAGCCGACGGACGGGAGGCTCCTACAATGAGCAGTTCTTC	CASSRRTGGSYNEQFF
TRBV9	NA	TRBD1	TRBJ1-1	TGTGCCAGCAGCGCGCAAACCGACAGGGTCGGCACTGAAGCTTTCTTT	CASSAQTDRVGTEAFF
TRBV4-2	NA	NA	TRBJ1-5	TGTGCCAGCAGCCAAGATCGTCAGCCCCAGCATTTT	CASSQDRQPQHF
TRBV15	few	NA	TRBJ2-3	TGTGCCACCAGCAGTCTATCGGGACTTTCCACAGATACGCAGTATTTT	CATSSLSGLSTDTQYF
TRBV28	NA	TRBD1	TRBJ1-2	TGTGCCACGGGACAGCTTCCTAACTATGGCTACACCTTC	CATGQLPNYGYTF
TRBV11-2	once	NA	TRBJ1-6	TGTGCCAGCAGGGGGACTGCTTTTCAATCGGTTTATAATTCACCCCTCCACTTT	CASRGTAFQSVYNSPLHF
TRBV7-3	NA	TRBD2	TRBJ2-1	TGTGCCAGCAGCTCATGGGTGGGGACTAGCGGGAGCAATGAGCAGTTCTTC	CASSSWVGTSGSNEQFF
TRBV5-1	NA	NA	TRBJ1-5	TGCGCCAGCAGCTTAGGGACACTAAATCAGCCCCAGCATTTT	CASSLGTLNQPQHF
TRBV27	NA	TRBD1	TRBJ2-3	TGTGCCAGCAGTTCCCGACAGGGAACAGATACGCAGTATTTT	CASSSRQGTDTQYF
TRBV3-1/TRBV3-2	NA	TRBD2	TRBJ2-4	TGTGCCAGCAGCCAAGACCCCCCATCTAGCGGGAGGGCCTGGGCCAAAAACATTCAGTACTTC	CASSQDPPSSGRAWAKNIQYF
TRBV7-9	NA	TRBD1	TRBJ2-1	TGTGCCAGCAGCCATGCCCCCGGGACAGGGGACGATGAGCAGTTCTTC	CASSHAPGTGDDEQFF
TRBV27	NA	TRBD1	TRBJ2-1	TGTGCCAGCAGGGGACAGGAGAACTACAATGAGCAGTTCTTC	CASRGQENYNEQFF
TRBV6-1	NA	NA	TRBJ1-1	TGTGCCAGCAGTGAAGTTGGCAGGGGTCGGACTGAAGCTTTCTTT	CASSEVGRGRTEAFF
TRBV6-5	NA	NA	TRBJ2-1	TGTGCCAGCTCGGTGCGGGAAGTCTTTGAGCAGTTCTTC	CASSVREVFEQFF
TRBV11-2	NA	TRBD1	TRBJ1-4	TGTGCCAGCAGCCCGACAGGGGGTAGAGAAAAACTGTTTTTT	CASSPTGGREKLFF
TRBV7-9	NA	NA	TRBJ2-7	TGTGCCAGCAGCTTAGGCGGCGGAGGCTCCTACGAGCAGTACTTC	CASSLGGGGSYEQYF
TRBV5-4	NA	NA	TRBJ1-2	TGTGCCAGCAGCCGACAGGTCTTAAACTATGGCTACACCTTC	CASSRQVLNYGYTF
TRBV6-5	NA	NA	TRBJ1-1	TGTGCCAGCGGGGGGACTGTCAAAGCTTTCTTT	CASGGTVKAFF
TRBV9	NA	TRBD2	TRBJ2-2	TGTGCCAGCAGCGTGGGACTAGCGGACACCGGGGAGCTGTTTTTT	CASSVGLADTGELFF
TRBV6-5	NA	TRBD2	TRBJ2-3	TGTGCCACCGGCCTAGCGGGAGGAGATACGCAGTATTTT	CATGLAGGDTQYF
TRBV6-5	NA	TRBD1	TRBJ1-2	TGTGCCAGCATACTAAGGACAGGGGACGGCTACACCTTC	CASILRTGDGYTF
TRBV30	once	NA	TRBJ1-6	TGTGCCTGGAATGGGGGGGGCTTGGGGATTTCACCCCTCCACTTT	CAWNGGGLGISPLHF
TRBV30	NA	NA	TRBJ2-2	TGTGCCTGGAGTGTAGGCGGTAATATTGCCGGGGAGCTGTTTTTT	CAWSVGGNIAGELFF
TRBV4-2	NA	TRBD1	TRBJ1-5	TGTGCCAGCAGCCAGCGGGGTACAGGGGATCAGCCCCAGCATTTT	CASSQRGTGDQPQHF